These 9 T cell receptor beta chains were sequenced from one sample in a study of shared clonotypes between healthy human individuals. Clones were sequenced by immunoSEQ multiplex PCR, and TCRdb holds only the in-frame ones, with some missing. This table holds some 2,500,000 clones, less than 95% found once. What was sequenced was naive CD4+ T cells from PBMCs. This sample's subset: CD45RA+ positively selected. All receptors come from a man aged 18-30 years in good health. Some clones in this sample may be carry-over from other donors' samples.

This sequence joins TRBV6-1 and TRBJ1-4; no reliable D call. This CDR3 spans 15 amino acids. Trimming shortened V by 4 bases and J by 7 bases, and 16 bases separated the two germline ends. Germline V gene lookup returns CDR1 MNHNS and CDR2 SASEGT. The CDR3 DNA is TGTGCCAGCAGTGTGACTCATCGGGGTGGTGAAAAACTGTTTTTT. Protein product: CASSVTHRGGEKLFF.

The chain employs TRBV5-1 and TRBJ2-7; perhaps TRBD1 as D (7 bases). Trimming stripped 3 bases from V and 3 bases from J, with 13 bases between. This CDR3 is 14 amino acids long. Germline V gives CDR1 SGHRS, CDR2 YFSETQ. CDR3 DNA: TGCGCCAGCAGCTGGGGGGACAGAAACTACGAGCAGTACTTC. As protein: CASSWGDRNYEQYF.

The genes are TRBV18 and TRBJ1-5; no reliable D call. Germline V CDR1 and CDR2: KGHSH, LQKENI. The CDR3 length is 15 residues. Trimming took 3 bases from V and 5 from J, leaving 14 bases between them. The CDR3 protein is CASSPNSSPHQPQHF. For the CDR3, the DNA is TGTGCCAGCTCACCTAACTCTTCGCCCCATCAGCCCCAGCATTTT.

V usage is TRBV5-1 and J usage is TRBJ1-1; D not certain. The CDR3 consists of 14 residues. Germline-derived CDR1 and CDR2 are SGHRS and YFSETQ. Trimming left V 4 bases short and J 4 bases short, with 14 bases between. The CDR3 protein is CASSPLTLSTEAFF. The CDR3 DNA sequence: TGCGCCAGCAGCCCACTGACACTATCCACTGAAGCTTTCTTT.

This chain connects TRBV28 to TRBJ1-5; D is possibly TRBD1 (6 bases). V was trimmed by 7 bases and J by 4 bases, leaving 8 bases between them. This CDR3 contains 12 residues. Germline assignment: CDR1 MDHEN and CDR2 SYDVKM. As DNA, the CDR3 is TGTGCCAGCAATCAGGGGAATCAGCCCCAGCATTTT. Its protein is CASNQGNQPQHF.

This sequence joins TRBV14 and TRBJ2-3, with TRBD1 as a possible D gene (5 bases). CDR3 size: 20 residues. Germline CDR1 is SGHDN and CDR2 is FVKESK. Deletions cut 0 bases from V and 2 bases from J, with 24 bases between. CDR3 bases: TGTGCCAGCAGCCAAGAGTCAGCAAGTTATCGAGCGACAGTCACAGATACGCAGTATTTT. This gives the protein CASSQESASYRATVTDTQYF.

The chain joins TRBV28 to TRBJ1-5; TRBD1 might be the D (5 bases). This CDR3 is built from 13 residues. Germline assignment: CDR1 MDHEN and CDR2 SYDVKM. V dropped 9 bases and J dropped 2 bases, with 11 bases sitting between them. CDR3 in amino acids: CARPAGCNQPQHF. CDR3 DNA sequence: TGTGCCAGACCGGCAGGGTGCAATCAGCCCCAGCATTTT.

The rearrangement joins TRBV5-8 to TRBJ2-5; D unclear. The V gene's germline CDR1 is SGHTS and CDR2 YDEGEE. V lost 4 bases and J lost 2, with 15 bases in between. This CDR3 is 15 amino acids long. The DNA for the CDR3 is TGTGCCAGCAGCCCAACGGGTGAGAGGCAAGAGACCCAGTACTTC. This codes for CASSPTGERQETQYF.

V usage is TRBV10-3 and J usage is TRBJ2-6; 7 nucleotides line up with TRBD2. The junction had 15 bases not matched to a gene; V was cut back by 4 bases and J by 0 bases. The CDR3 is made up of 20 amino acids. Per germline, CDR1 ENHRY and CDR2 SYGVKD. CDR3 sequence: CAISAPSGLPPYSGANVLTF. The CDR3 DNA reads TGTGCCATCAGTGCCCCTAGCGGCCTTCCTCCTTACTCTGGGGCCAACGTCCTGACTTTC.